The source of this T cell receptor beta chain is a study of blood T cell repertoires in COVID-19. This clone showed up just once. Adults between roughly 18 and 90 years of age took part from approximately 24 US areas. Donors of Cohort 3 who recovered were those that had two negative PCRs, clearance, or symptom resolution. Germline CDR1 is SGDLS and CDR2 is YYNGEE. The CDR3 consists of 13 residues. With 4 bases removed from V and 3 bases from J, the gap between germline ends came to 8 bases. Assay: immunoSEQ multiplex PCR; the TCRdb copy retains only in-frame clones and omits some. There are more than 300,000 clones in the sample; 85% to 90% occur only once, and about 4.6% lies in the top ten.

The specimen sequenced was PBMCs or T cells enriched from blood (not recorded which). This TCR derives from a man aged 25 to 45 who had recovered from COVID-19. This chain joins TRBV9 and TRBJ1-3; D is undetermined. CDR3 region: CASSKRDGNTIYF. The DNA of the CDR3 is TGTGCCAGCAGCAAACGAGATGGAAACACCATATATTTT. Full variable domain (remainder filled in from reference TRBV9 and TRBJ1-3): DSGVTQTPKHLITATGQRVTLRCSPRSGDLSVYWYQQSLDQGLQFLIQYYNGEERAKGNILERFSAQQFPDLHSELNLSSLELGDSALYFCASSKRDGNTIYFGEGSWLTVV.